The clone carrying this T cell receptor beta chain has only a few counts. An end of the junction does not agree with germline; a read error may underlie this. The source of the sample is a study of blood T cells in healthy people across ages. Germline loops: CDR1 MNHEY, CDR2 SVGAGI. This CDR3 region has 15 residues. It was with a sample-barcoded 5' primer and a J-beta primer mix that a second PCR of about 6 to 12 cycles was run. The authors tagged each cDNA molecule using a template-switch adaptor with 12 random nucleotides. TCRdb fed the 5' RACE reads into MiXCR, producing one record per CDR3 protein. The table has about 570,000 distinct CDR3 sequences, roughly a quarter seen once.

This sequence joins TRBV6-5 and TRBJ2-5, with D tentatively TRBD1 or TRBD2 (5 bases each). Material for sequencing was blood. The source is a woman in her 70s in good health. The CDR3 DNA reads as TGTGCCAGCAGTCGGCAGGTGGGGACCCAAGGGACCCAGTACTTC. As protein: CASSRQVGTQGTQYF.